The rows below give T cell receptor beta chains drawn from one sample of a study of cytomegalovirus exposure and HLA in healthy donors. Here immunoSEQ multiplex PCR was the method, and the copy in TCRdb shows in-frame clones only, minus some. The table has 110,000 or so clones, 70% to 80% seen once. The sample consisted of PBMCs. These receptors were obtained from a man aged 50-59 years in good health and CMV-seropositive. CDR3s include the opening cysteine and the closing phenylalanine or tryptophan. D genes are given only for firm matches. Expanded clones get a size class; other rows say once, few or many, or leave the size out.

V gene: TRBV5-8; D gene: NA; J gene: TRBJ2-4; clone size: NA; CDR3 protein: CASAGTAKNIQYF; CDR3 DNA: TGTGCCAGCGCCGGGACTGCCAAAAACATTCAGTACTTC
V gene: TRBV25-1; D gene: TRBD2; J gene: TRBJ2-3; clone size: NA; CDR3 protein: CASSEPSGLAPSTDTQYF; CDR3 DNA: TGTGCCAGCAGTGAACCCTCCGGACTAGCGCCTAGCACAGATACGCAGTATTTT
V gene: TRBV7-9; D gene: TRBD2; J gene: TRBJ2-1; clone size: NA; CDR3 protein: CASSPRLAGGPQNEQFF; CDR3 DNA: TGTGCCAGCAGCCCACGACTAGCGGGAGGGCCTCAAAATGAGCAGTTCTTC
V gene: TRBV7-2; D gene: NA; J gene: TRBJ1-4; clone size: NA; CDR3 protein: CASSLGIGGEKLFF; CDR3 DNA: TGTGCCAGCAGCCTCGGGATTGGTGGGGAAAAACTGTTTTTT
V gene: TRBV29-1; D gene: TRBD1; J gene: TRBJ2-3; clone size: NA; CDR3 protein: CSVQQGALLADTQYF; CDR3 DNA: TGCAGCGTTCAACAGGGGGCGCTATTGGCAGATACGCAGTATTTT
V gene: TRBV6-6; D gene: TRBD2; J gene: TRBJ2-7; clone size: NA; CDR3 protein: CASSYEGLAAYEQYF; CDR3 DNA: TGTGCCAGCAGTTACGAAGGACTAGCGGCCTACGAGCAGTACTTC
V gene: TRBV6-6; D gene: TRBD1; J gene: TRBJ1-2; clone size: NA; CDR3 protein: CASSSYSGTGQGGYTF; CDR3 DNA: TGTGCCAGCAGTTCCTACTCCGGGACAGGGCAGGGCGGCTACACCTTC
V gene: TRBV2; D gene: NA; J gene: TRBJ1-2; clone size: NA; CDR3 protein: CASSERGGYGYTF; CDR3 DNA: TGTGCCAGCAGTGAAAGAGGCGGCTATGGCTACACCTTC
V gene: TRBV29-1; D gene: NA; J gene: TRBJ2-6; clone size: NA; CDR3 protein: CSVAPSSGANVLTF; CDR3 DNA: TGCAGCGTCGCGCCAAGCTCTGGGGCCAACGTCCTGACTTTC
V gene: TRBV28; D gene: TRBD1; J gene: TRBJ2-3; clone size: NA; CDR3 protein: CASSFGQDRSTDTQYF; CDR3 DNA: TGTGCCAGCAGTTTTGGACAGGACAGGAGCACAGATACGCAGTATTTT
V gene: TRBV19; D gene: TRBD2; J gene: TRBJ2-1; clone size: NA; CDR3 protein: CASSMLAGDNEQFF; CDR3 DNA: TGTGCCAGTAGTATGCTAGCGGGAGACAATGAGCAGTTCTTC
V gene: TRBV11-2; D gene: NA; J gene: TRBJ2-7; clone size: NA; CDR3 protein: CASRPLGSREQYF; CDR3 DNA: TGTGCCAGCAGACCCTTAGGGAGCCGCGAGCAGTACTTC
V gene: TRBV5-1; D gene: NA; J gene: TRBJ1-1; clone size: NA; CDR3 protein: CASSLEAGAGNTEAFF; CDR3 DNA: TGCGCCAGCAGCTTGGAGGCAGGGGCGGGGAACACTGAAGCTTTCTTT
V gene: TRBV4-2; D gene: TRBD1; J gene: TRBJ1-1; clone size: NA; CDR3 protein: CASSQEGQGAVEAFF; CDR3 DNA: TGTGCCAGCAGCCAAGAAGGGCAGGGGGCGGTTGAAGCTTTCTTT
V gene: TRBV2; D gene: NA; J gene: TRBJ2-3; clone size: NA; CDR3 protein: CASSVREDTQYF; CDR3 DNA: TGTGCCAGCAGCGTCAGGGAAGATACGCAGTATTTT
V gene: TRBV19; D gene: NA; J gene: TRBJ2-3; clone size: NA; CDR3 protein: CASNTGAADTQYF; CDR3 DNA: TGTGCCAGTAACACGGGAGCGGCAGATACGCAGTATTTT
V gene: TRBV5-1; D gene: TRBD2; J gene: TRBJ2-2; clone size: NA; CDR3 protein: CASSHGTSNTGELFF; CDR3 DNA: TGCGCCAGCAGCCACGGGACTAGTAACACCGGGGAGCTGTTTTTT
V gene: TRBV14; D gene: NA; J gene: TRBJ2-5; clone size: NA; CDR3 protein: CASSLYQETQYF; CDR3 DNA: TGTGCCAGCAGCCTATACCAAGAGACCCAGTACTTC
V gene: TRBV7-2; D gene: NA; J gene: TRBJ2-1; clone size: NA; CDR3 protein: CASSLGEGGYNEQFF; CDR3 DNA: TGTGCCAGCAGCTTAGGTGAAGGGGGATACAATGAGCAGTTCTTC
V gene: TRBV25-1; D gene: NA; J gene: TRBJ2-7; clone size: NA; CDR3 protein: CAKRGGLARPPYEQYF; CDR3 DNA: TGTGCAAAAAGGGGGGGGCTAGCTCGTCCCCCTTATGAGCAGTACTTC
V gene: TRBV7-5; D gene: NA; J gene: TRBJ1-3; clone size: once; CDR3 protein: CVRSLGYGTAIEPSGNTIYF; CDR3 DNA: TGTGTCAGAAGCTTAGGGTATGGGACAGCCATCGAACCATCTGGAAACACCATATATTTT
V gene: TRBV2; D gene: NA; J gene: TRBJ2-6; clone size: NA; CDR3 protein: CASSESSGANVLTF; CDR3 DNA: TGTGCCAGCAGTGAGAGCTCTGGGGCCAACGTCCTGACTTTC
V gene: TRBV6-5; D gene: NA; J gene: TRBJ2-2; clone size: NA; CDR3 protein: CASSFLTGELFF; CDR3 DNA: TGTGCCAGCAGTTTCCTGACCGGGGAGCTGTTTTTT
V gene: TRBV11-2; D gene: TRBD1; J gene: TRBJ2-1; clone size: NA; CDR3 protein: CASSLRDRGNNEQFF; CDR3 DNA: TGTGCCAGCAGCTTAAGGGACAGGGGAAACAATGAGCAGTTCTTC
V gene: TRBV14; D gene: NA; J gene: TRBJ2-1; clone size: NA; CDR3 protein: CASSQRQYYNEQFF; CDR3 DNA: TGTGCCAGCAGCCAGAGACAGTACTACAATGAGCAGTTCTTC
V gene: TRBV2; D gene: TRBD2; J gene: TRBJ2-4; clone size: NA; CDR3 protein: CASSEGTSIYIQYF; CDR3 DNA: TGTGCCAGCAGTGAAGGGACTAGCATTTACATTCAGTACTTC
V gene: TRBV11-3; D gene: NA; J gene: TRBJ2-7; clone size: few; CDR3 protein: CASSLAHEQYF; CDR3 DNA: TGTGCCAGCAGCTTAGCTCACGAGCAGTACTTC
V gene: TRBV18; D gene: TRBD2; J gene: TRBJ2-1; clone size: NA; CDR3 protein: CASSFSTSRDEQFF; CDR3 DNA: TGTGCCAGCTCATTTTCGACTAGCAGGGATGAGCAGTTCTTC
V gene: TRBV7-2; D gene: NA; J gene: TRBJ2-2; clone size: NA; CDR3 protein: CASSNYPPGELFF; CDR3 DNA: TGTGCCAGCAGCAATTATCCCCCCGGGGAGCTGTTTTTT
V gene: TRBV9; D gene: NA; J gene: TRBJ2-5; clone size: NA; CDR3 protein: CASSFNRDGETQYF; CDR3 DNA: TGTGCCAGCAGCTTTAACAGGGATGGAGAGACCCAGTACTTC
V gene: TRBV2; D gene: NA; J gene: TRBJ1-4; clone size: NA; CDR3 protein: CASHGGGPNEKLFF; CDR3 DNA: TGTGCCAGCCACGGGGGGGGGCCTAATGAAAAACTGTTTTTT
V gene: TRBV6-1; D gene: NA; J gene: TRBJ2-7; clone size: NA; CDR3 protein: CATLAQSSYEQYF; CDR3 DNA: TGTGCCACCTTAGCGCAAAGCTCCTACGAGCAGTACTTC
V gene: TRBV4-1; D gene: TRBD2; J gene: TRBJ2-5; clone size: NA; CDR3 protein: CASSQGRSSGGQETQYF; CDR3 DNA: TGCGCCAGCAGCCAAGGGAGGTCTAGCGGAGGCCAAGAGACCCAGTACTTC
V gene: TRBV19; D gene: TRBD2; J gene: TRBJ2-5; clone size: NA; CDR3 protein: CASSGGSSKTQYF; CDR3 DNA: TGTGCCAGTAGCGGGGGGTCGTCAAAGACCCAGTACTTC
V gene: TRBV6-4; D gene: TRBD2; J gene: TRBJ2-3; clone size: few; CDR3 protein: CASSVTSGSTDTQYF; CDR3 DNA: TGTGCCAGCAGTGTTACTAGCGGCAGCACAGATACGCAGTATTTT
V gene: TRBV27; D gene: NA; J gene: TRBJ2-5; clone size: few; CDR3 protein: CASSGLARLETQYF; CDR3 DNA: TGTGCCAGCAGCGGTCTAGCCCGATTGGAGACCCAGTACTTC
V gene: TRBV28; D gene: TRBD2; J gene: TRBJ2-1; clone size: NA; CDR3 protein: CASSLSSGRSEQFF; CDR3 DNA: TGTGCCAGCAGTTTATCCAGCGGGAGAAGTGAGCAGTTCTTC
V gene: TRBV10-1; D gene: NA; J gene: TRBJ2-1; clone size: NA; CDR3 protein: CASSESSGHRFVKFF; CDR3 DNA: TGCGCCAGCAGTGAGTCAAGTGGACACCGTTTTGTGAAGTTCTTC
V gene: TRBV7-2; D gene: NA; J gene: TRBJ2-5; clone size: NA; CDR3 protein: CASSSGEQETQYF; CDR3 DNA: TGTGCCAGCAGCTCCGGGGAACAAGAGACCCAGTACTTC
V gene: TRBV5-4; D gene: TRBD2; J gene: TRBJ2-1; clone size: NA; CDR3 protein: CASSLSAGGKYNEQFF; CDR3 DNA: TGTGCCAGCAGCTTGTCTGCGGGAGGGAAGTACAATGAGCAGTTCTTC
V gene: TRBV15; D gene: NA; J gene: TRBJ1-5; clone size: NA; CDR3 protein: CATSRSGSNQPQHF; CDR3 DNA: TGTGCCACCAGCAGATCGGGTAGCAATCAGCCCCAGCATTTT
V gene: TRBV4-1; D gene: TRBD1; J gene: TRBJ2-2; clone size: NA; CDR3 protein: CASSQVGEGQGNGELFF; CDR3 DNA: TGCGCCAGCAGCCAAGTGGGGGAAGGACAGGGGAACGGGGAGCTGTTTTTT
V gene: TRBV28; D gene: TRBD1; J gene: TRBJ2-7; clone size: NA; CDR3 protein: CASRLRDRSSYEQYF; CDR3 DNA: TGTGCCAGCAGACTCCGGGACAGGAGCTCCTACGAGCAGTACTTC
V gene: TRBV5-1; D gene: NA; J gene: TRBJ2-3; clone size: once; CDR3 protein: CASSLAGDTQYF; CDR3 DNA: TGCGCCAGCAGCTTGGCGGGAGATACGCAGTATTTT